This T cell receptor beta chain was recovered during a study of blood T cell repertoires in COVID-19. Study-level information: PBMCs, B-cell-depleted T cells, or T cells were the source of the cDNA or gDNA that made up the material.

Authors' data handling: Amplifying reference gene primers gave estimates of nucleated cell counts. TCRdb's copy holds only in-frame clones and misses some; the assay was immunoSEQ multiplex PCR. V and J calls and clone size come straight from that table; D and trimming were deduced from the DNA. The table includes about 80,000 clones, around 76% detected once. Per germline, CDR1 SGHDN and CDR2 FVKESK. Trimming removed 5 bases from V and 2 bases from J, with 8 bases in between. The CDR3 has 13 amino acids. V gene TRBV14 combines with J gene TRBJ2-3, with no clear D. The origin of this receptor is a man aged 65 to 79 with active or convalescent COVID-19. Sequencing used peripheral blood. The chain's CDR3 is CASSALFTDTQYF. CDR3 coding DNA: TGTGCCAGCAGCGCACTTTTCACAGATACGCAGTATTTT.